This TCR delta chain was recorded in a study of human gamma delta and Vdelta1 T cells. Germline V gene data show CDR1 as TSWWSYY and CDR2 as QGS. The V gene end was trimmed by 0 bases and the J gene end by 0 bases; junction bases not matched to a gene: 13. The CDR3 covers 20 residues. Details on this clone: Its specificity is unknown.

TCRdb re-processed the PCR reads via CATT. The table has roughly 6,700 delta-chain clones, approximately 36% seen once. Broader study findings: Acute myeloid leukemia was reportedly broadly targeted by polyclonal Delta One T cells.

The chain couples TRDV1 to TRDJ1; 10 bases fit TRDD3. This clonotype originated in a human donor in good health. Sequenced sample: Vdelta1 gamma-delta T cells from blood grown in culture (DOT cells). CDR3 nucleotide sequence: TGTGCTCTTGGGGAACTACTAGTACTGGGGGATCAGGCGTACACCGATAAACTCATCTTT. Translation: CALGELLVLGDQAYTDKLIF.